These T cell receptor beta chains were read from a single sample in a study of T-cell memory formation after mild COVID-19. Each CDR3 protein gets one entry after TCRdb re-called the 5' RACE reads with MiXCR. The sample lists 350,000 to 550,000 distinct CDR3 sequences; about 20% were seen once. Sequenced: PBMCs or a T cell subset sorted from them (not recorded which). The receptors originated from a man aged 18 to 35 who had mild COVID-19 (a few samples of this study predate the infection). Cell type and time point are not known. Each CDR3 is given with its conserved first and last residue. A D gene is named only where the DNA matches it firmly. Expanded clones are given a class, and other clones once, few, many or no size at all.

TRBV2	TRBJ2-2	.	few	TGTGCCAGCAGTCGGGACAAGAGGCCCGGGGAGCTGTTTTTT	CASSRDKRPGELFF
TRBV20-1	TRBJ2-1	.	few	TGCAGTGCTAGGCAGGAATACACCTACAATGAGCAGTTCTTC	CSARQEYTYNEQFF
TRBV6-6	TRBJ2-1	.	.	TGTGCCAGCCTGGGGGGTCCCCACCAGTTCTTC	CASLGGPHQFF
TRBV18	TRBJ2-7	.	few	TGTGCCAGCTCACCACGCGAATACGAGCAGTACTTC	CASSPREYEQYF
TRBV18	TRBJ1-5	.	few	TGTGCCAGCTCACCAGCAAGGGGTGATCAGCCCCAGCATTTT	CASSPARGDQPQHF
TRBV12-3/TRBV12-4	TRBJ2-5	TRBD1	many	TGTGCCAGCAGTTCAGGACAGGATCAAGAGACCCAGTACTTC	CASSSGQDQETQYF
TRBV12-3/TRBV12-4	TRBJ2-5	.	.	TGTGCCAGCAGCAGCTCTGTGGGGAGCCAAGAGACCCAGTACTTC	CASSSSVGSQETQYF
TRBV9	TRBJ2-3	TRBD2	.	TGTGCCAGCAGCGTAGCTGAGAGGCTAGCGGGGGCCGGGGGAACAGATACGCAGTATTTT	CASSVAERLAGAGGTDTQYF
TRBV9	TRBJ2-7	.	few	TGTGCCAGCAGCGTAGCCCCGGGGCAGGCGGCCTACGAGCAGTACTTC	CASSVAPGQAAYEQYF
TRBV6-5	TRBJ2-7	TRBD1	.	TGTGCCAGCGGCAGGGGGCAGACTTTCGAGCAGTACTTC	CASGRGQTFEQYF
TRBV5-1	TRBJ2-7	.	few	TGCGCCAGCAGCTTGGGGGCTAGCGTCCCCTACGAGCAGTACTTC	CASSLGASVPYEQYF
TRBV20-1	TRBJ2-7	.	.	TGCAGTGCTAGAGCCCTCGAGGACTTTCCCGAGCAGTACTTC	CSARALEDFPEQYF
TRBV7-2	TRBJ2-7	TRBD2	few	TGTGCCAGCAGCTTAGAGCGGGGGCGGGGATCTGGGGAGCAGTACTTC	CASSLERGRGSGEQYF
TRBV7-2	TRBJ2-5	TRBD2	many	TGTGCCAGCAGCTTAGTAGCGGGGGGCGCGGAGACCCAGTACTTC	CASSLVAGGAETQYF
TRBV7-2	TRBJ2-1	TRBD2	many	TGTGCCAGCGGGGGGGCCTACAATGAGCAGTTCTTC	CASGGAYNEQFF